These 3 T cell receptor beta chains originate from one sample sequenced in a study of blood T cell repertoires in COVID-19. Here immunoSEQ multiplex PCR was the method, and the copy in TCRdb shows in-frame clones only, minus some. The table includes hundreds of thousands of clones, 86% detected once. Sequenced sample: PBMCs or T cells enriched from blood (not recorded which). Source of these receptors: a woman in her twenties or thirties who had been exposed to COVID-19.

A note on this clone: At the DNA level, this CDR3 is encoded by other sequences in the same sample as well. CDR3 region: CASSYDFNYGYTF. The CDR3 DNA follows: TGTGCCAGCAGCTACGACTTTAACTATGGCTACACCTTC. The rearrangement uses TRBV6-5 and TRBJ1-2; D remains unclear. Per the germline V gene, CDR1 is MNHEY and CDR2 is SVGAGI. The CDR3 runs 13 residues. Trimming cost V 6 bases and J 1 base, with 9 bases left between them.

The chain joins TRBV19 to TRBJ1-5; no firm D call. Between the trimmed V and J ends, which lost 6 bases and 5 bases, there was a span of 14 bases. Germline assignment: CDR1 LNHDA and CDR2 SQIVND (reference sequence). The CDR3 is made up of 14 amino acids. The CDR3 is CASRGGRLDQPQHF. In nucleotides, the CDR3 is TGTGCCAGTAGGGGAGGGAGGTTAGATCAGCCCCAGCATTTT. Full variable domain (outside the CDR3, taken from reference TRBV19 and TRBJ1-5): DGGITQSPKYLFRKEGQNVTLSCEQNLNHDAMYWYRQDPGQGLRLIYYSQIVNDFQKGDIAEGYSVSREKKESFPLTVTSAQKNPTAFYLCASRGGRLDQPQHFGDGTRLSIL.

This clone was picked up one time. The gene calls are TRBV19 and TRBJ2-2; 13 bases fit TRBD2. J lost 1 base, V lost 7 bases, and 6 bases had no gene match. Germline V gene lookup returns CDR1 LNHDA and CDR2 SQIVND (reference sequence). The CDR3 is 17 amino acids. The CDR3 protein is CASNGLAGDRNTGELFF. The CDR3 nucleotides are TGTGCCAGTAATGGACTAGCGGGGGATCGGAACACCGGGGAGCTGTTTTTT.